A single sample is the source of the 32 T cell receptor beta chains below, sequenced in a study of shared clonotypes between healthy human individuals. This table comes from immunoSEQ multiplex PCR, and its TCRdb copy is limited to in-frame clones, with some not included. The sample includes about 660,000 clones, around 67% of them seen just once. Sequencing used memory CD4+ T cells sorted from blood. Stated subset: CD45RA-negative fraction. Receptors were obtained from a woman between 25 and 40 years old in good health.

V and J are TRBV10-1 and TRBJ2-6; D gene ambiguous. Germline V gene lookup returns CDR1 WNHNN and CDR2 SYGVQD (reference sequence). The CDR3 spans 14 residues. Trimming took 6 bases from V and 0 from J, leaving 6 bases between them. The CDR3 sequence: CASSKNSGANVLTF. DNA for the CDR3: TGCGCCAGCAGCAAAAACTCTGGGGCCAACGTCCTGACTTTC.

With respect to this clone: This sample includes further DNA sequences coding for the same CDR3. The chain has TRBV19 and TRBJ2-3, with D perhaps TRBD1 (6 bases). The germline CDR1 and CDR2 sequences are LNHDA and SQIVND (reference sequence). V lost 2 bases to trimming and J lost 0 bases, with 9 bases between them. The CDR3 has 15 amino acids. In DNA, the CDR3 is TGTGCCAGTAGTATAATGGGACAAAGCACAGATACGCAGTATTTT. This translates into CASSIMGQSTDTQYF.

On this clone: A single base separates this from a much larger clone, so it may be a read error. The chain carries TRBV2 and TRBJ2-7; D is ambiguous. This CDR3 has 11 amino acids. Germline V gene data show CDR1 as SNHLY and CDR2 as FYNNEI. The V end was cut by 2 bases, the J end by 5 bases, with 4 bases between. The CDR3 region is CASSEFNEQYF. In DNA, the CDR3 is TGTGCCAGCAGTGAATTTAACGAGCAGTACTTC.

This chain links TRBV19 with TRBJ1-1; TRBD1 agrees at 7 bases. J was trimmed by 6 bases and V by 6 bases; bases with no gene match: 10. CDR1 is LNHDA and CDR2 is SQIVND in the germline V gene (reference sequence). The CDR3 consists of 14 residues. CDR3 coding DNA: TGTGCCAGTAGCCCCATTGACAGGGACCCTGAAGCTTTCTTT. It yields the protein CASSPIDRDPEAFF.

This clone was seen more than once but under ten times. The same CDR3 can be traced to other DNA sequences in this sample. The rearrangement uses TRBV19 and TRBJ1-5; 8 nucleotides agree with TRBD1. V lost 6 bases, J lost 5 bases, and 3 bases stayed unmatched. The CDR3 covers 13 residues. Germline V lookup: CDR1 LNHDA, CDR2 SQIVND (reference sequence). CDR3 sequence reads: CASSMDRDQPQHF. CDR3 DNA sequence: TGTGCCAGTAGCATGGACAGGGATCAGCCCCAGCATTTT.

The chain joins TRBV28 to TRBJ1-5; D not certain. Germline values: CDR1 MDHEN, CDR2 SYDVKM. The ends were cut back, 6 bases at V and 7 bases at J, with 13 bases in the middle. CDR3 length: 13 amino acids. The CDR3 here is CASRDGSDQPQHF. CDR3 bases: TGTGCCAGCAGGGACGGTAGCGACCAGCCCCAGCATTTT.

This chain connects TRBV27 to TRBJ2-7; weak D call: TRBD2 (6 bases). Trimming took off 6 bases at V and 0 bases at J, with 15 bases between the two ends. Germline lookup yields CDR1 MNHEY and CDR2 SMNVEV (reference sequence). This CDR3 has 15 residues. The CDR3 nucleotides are TGTGCCAGCAGATCACCGCGGGACGTCTCCTACGAGCAGTACTTC. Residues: CASRSPRDVSYEQYF.

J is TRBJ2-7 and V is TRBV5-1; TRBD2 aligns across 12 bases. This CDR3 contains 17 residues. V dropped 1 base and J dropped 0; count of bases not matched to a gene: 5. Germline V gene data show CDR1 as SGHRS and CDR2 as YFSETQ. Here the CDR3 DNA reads TGCGCCAGCAGCTTGACTAGCGGGAGGCCTCACTCCTACGAGCAGTACTTC. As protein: CASSLTSGRPHSYEQYF.

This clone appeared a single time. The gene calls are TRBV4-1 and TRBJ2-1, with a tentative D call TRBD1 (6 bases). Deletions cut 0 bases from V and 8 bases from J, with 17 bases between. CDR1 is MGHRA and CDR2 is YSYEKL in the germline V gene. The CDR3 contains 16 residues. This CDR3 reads CASSQDPRGMVYEQFF. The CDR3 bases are TGCGCCAGCAGCCAAGATCCCAGGGGTATGGTCTATGAGCAGTTCTTC.

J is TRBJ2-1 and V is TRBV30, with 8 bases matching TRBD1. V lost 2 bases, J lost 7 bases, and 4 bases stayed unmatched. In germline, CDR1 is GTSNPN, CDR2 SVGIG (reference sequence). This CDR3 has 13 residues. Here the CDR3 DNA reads TGTGCCTGGAGTCTGGACAGGGTTAATGAGCAGTTCTTC. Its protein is CAWSLDRVNEQFF.

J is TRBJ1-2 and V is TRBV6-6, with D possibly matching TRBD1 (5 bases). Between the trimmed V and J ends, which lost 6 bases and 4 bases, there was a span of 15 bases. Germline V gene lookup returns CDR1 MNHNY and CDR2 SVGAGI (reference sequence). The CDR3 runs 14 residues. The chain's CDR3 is CASSHDGTGYGYTF. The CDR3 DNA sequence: TGTGCCAGCAGCCACGACGGGACGGGCTATGGCTACACCTTC.

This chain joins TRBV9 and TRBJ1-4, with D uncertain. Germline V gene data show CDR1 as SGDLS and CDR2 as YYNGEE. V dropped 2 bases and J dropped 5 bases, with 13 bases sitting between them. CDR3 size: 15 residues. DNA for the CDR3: TGTGCCAGCAGCGTTTCGCCCCTTCCGAATGAAAAACTGTTTTTT. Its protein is CASSVSPLPNEKLFF.

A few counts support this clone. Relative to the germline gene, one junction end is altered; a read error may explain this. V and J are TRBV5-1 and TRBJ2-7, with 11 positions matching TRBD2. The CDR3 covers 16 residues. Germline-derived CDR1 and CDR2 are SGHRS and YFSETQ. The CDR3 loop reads CASSLADLGTSGLVAF. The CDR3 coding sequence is TGCGCCAGCAGCTTGGCGGATTTAGGGACTAGCGGACTTGTTGCGTTC.

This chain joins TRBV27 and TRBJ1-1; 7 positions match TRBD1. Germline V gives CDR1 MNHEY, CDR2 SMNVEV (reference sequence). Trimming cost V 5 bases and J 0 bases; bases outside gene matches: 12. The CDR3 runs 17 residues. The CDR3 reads CASSATNRGGLNTEAFF. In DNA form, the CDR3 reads TGTGCCAGCAGTGCCACAAACAGGGGCGGGCTGAACACTGAAGCTTTCTTT.

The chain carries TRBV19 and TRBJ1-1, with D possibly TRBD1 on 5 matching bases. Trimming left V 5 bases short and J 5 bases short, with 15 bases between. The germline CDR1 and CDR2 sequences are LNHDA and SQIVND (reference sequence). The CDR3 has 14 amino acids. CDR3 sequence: CASSAPDRRTEAFF. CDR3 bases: TGTGCCAGTAGTGCTCCCGACAGAAGGACTGAAGCTTTCTTT. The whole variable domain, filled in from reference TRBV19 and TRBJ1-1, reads DGGITQSPKYLFRKEGQNVTLSCEQNLNHDAMYWYRQDPGQGLRLIYYSQIVNDFQKGDIAEGYSVSREKKESFPLTVTSAQKNPTAFYLCASSAPDRRTEAFFGQGTRLTVV.

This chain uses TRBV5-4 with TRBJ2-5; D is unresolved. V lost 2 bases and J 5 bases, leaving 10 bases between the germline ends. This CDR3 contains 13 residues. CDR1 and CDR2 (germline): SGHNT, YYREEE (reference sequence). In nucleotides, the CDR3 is TGTGCCAGCAGCTTAACTCCGATGGAGACCCAGTACTTC. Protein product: CASSLTPMETQYF.

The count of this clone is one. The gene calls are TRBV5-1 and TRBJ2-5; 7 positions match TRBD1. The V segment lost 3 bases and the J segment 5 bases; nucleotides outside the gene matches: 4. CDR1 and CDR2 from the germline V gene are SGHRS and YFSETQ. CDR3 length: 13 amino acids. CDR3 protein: CASSSTGLETQYF. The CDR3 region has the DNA TGCGCCAGCAGCTCGACAGGGCTGGAGACCCAGTACTTC.

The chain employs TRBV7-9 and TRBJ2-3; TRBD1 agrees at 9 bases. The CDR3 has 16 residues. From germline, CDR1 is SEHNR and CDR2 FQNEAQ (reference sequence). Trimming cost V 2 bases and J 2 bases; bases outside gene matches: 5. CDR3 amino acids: CASSLFGTGITDTQYF. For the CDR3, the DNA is TGTGCCAGCAGCTTATTCGGGACAGGGATCACAGATACGCAGTATTTT.

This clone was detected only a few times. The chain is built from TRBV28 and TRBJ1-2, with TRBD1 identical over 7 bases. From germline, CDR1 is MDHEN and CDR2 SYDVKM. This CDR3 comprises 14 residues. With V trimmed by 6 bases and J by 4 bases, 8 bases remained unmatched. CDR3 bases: TGTGCCAGCAGCCGGCCCGGGACAGCCTATGGCTACACCTTC. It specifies CASSRPGTAYGYTF.

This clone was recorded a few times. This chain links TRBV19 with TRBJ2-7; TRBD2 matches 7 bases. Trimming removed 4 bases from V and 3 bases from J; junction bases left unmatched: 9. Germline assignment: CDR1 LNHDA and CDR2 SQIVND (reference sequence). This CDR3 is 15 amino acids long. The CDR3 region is CASSTSGGRFYEQYF. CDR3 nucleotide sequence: TGTGCCAGTAGTACCTCGGGAGGCCGTTTCTACGAGCAGTACTTC.

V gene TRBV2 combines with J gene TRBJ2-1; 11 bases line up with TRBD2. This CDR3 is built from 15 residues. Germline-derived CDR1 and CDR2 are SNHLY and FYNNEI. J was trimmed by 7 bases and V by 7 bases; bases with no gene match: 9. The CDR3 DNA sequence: TGTGCCAGCACCAAACTAGCGGGAGTTCCAAATGAGCAGTTCTTC. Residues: CASTKLAGVPNEQFF.

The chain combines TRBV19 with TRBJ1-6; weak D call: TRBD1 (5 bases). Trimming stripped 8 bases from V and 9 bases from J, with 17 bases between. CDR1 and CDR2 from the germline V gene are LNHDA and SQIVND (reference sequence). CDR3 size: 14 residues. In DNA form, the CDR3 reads TGTGCCAGTCTCGGACCAGGGTTGGGTTCACCCCTCCACTTT. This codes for CASLGPGLGSPLHF.

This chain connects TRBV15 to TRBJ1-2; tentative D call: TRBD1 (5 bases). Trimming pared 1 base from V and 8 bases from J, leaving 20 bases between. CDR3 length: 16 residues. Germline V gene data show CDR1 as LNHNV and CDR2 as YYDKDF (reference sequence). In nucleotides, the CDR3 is TGTGCCACCAGCAGAGGGGGAACCGGGACTCTAGCCGGCTACACCTTC. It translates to CATSRGGTGTLAGYTF.

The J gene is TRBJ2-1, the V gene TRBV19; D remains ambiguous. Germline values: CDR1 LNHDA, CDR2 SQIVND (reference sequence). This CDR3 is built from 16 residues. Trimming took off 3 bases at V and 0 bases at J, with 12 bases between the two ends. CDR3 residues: CASSIDTFRSYNEQFF. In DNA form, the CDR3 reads TGTGCCAGTAGTATTGACACTTTTCGCTCCTACAATGAGCAGTTCTTC.

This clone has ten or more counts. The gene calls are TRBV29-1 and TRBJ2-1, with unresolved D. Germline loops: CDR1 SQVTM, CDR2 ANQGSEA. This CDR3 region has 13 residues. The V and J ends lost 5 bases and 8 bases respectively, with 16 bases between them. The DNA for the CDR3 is TGCAGCGTTCTATCGTCGTTTTCCCATGAGCAGTTCTTC. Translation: CSVLSSFSHEQFF.

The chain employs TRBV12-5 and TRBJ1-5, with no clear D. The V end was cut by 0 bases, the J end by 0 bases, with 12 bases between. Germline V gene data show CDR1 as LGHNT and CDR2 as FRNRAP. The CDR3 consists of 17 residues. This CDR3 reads CASGLVKSMGSNQPQHF. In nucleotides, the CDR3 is TGTGCTAGTGGTTTGGTAAAATCGATGGGTAGCAATCAGCCCCAGCATTTT.

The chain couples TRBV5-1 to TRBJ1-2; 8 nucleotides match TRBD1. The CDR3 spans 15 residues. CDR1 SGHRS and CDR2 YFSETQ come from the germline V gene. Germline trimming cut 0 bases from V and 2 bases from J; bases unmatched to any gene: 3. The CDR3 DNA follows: TGCGCCAGCAGCTTGGGCTCAGGGGGCAACTATGGCTACACCTTC. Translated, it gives CASSLGSGGNYGYTF.

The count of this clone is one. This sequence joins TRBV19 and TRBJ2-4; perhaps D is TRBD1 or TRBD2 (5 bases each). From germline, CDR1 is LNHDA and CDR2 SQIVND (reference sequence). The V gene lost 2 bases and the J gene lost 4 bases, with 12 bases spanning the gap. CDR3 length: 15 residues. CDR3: CASSISGGGKNIQYF. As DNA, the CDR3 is TGTGCCAGTAGTATAAGTGGGGGTGGTAAAAACATTCAGTACTTC.

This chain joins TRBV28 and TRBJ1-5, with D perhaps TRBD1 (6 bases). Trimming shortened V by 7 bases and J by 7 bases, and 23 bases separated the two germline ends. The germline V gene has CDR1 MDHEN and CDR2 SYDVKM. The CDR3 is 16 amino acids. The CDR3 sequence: CASIPGGARGGQPQHF. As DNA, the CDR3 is TGTGCCAGCATCCCTGGGGGGGCCCGGGGAGGCCAGCCCCAGCATTTT.

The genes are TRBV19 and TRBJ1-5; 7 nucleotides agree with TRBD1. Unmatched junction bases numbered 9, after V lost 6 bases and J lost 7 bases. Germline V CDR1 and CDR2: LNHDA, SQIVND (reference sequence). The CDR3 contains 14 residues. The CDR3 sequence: CASSTKGARQPQHF. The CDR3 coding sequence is TGTGCCAGTAGCACAAAGGGGGCACGACAGCCCCAGCATTTT.

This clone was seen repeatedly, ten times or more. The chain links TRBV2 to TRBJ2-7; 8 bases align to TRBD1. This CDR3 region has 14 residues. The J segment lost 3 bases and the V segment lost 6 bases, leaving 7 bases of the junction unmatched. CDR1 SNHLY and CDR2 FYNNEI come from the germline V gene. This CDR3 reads CASSEDRADYEQYF. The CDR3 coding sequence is TGTGCCAGCAGCGAGGACAGGGCTGACTACGAGCAGTACTTC.

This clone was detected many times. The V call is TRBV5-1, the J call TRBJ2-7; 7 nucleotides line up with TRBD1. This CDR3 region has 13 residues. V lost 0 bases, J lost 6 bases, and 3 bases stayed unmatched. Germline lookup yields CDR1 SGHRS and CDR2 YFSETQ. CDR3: CASSLVGQFEQYF. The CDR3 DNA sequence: TGCGCCAGCAGCTTGGTGGGACAGTTCGAGCAGTACTTC.